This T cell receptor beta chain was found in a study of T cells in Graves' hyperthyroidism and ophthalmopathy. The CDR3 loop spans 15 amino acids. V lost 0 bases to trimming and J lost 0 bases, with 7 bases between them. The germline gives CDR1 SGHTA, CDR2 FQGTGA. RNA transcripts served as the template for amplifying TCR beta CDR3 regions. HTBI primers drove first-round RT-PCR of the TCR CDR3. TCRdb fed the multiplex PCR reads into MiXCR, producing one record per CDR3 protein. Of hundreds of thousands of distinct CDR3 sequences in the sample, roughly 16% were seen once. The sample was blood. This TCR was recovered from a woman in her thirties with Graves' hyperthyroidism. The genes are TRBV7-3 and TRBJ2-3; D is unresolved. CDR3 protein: CASSLTLSSTDTQYF. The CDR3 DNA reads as TGTGCCAGCAGCTTAACCCTCAGTAGCACAGATACGCAGTATTTT.